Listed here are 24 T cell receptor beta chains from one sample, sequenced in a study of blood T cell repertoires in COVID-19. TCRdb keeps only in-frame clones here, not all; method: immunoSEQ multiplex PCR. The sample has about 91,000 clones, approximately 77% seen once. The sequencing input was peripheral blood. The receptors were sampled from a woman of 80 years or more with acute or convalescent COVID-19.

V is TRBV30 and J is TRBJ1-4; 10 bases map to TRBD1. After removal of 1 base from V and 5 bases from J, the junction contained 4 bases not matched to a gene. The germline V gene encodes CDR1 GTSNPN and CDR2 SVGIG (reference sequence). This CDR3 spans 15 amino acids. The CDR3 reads CAWSGGQGKNEKLFF. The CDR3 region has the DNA TGTGCCTGGAGTGGGGGACAGGGGAAGAATGAAAAACTGTTTTTT.

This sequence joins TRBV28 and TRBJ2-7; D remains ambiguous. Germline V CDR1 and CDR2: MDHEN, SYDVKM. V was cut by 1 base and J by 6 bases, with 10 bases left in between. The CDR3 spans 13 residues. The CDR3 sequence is CASSLYLSFEQYF. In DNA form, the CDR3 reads TGTGCCAGCAGTTTATATCTTTCGTTCGAGCAGTACTTC.

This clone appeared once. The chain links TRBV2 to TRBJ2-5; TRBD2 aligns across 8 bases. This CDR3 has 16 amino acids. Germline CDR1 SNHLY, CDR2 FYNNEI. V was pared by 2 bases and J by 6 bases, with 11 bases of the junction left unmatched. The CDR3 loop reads CASSEWGAGAVKTQYF. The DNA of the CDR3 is TGTGCCAGCAGTGAATGGGGAGCGGGAGCGGTAAAGACCCAGTACTTC.

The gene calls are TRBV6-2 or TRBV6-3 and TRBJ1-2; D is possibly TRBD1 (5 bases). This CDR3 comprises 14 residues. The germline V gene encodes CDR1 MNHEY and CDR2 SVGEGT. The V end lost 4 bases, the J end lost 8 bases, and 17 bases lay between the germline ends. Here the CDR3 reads CASSSPTETGGYTF. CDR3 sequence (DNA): TGTGCCAGCAGTTCCCCGACAGAGACGGGCGGCTACACCTTC.

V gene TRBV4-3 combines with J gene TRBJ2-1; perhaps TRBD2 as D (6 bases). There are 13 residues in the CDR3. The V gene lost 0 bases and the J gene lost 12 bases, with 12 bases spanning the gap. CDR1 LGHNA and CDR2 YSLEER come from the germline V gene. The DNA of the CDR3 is TGCGCCAGCAGCCAAGATCCGGGGAGGCGGCAGTTCTTC. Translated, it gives CASSQDPGRRQFF.

CDR3 DNA: TGTGCCAGCTCACCCCGTGCAAGGGGCGTGGTACCCGTTGAAGCTTTCTTT. Protein: CASSPRARGVVPVEAFF. This chain links TRBV18 with TRBJ1-1, with TRBD1 as a possible D gene (5 bases). CDR3 length: 17 residues. V was trimmed by 3 bases and J by 7 bases, leaving 24 bases between them. CDR1 is KGHSH and CDR2 is LQKENI in the germline V gene.

This chain's CDR3 is CASSLRESTNEKLFF. DNA of the CDR3: TGTGCCAGCTCACTCCGGGAGTCAACTAATGAAAAACTGTTTTTT. The J gene is TRBJ1-4, the V gene TRBV18; D gene uncertain. The CDR3 has 15 residues. Looked up from germline, CDR1 is KGHSH and CDR2 is LQKENI. V lost 4 bases and J 0 bases, leaving 9 bases between the germline ends.

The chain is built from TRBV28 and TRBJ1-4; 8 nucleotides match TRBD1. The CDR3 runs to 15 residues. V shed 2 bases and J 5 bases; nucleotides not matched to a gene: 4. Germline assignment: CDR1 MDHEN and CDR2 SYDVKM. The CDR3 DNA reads TGTGCCAGCAGTTTAGGACAGGGTCCAAATGAAAAACTGTTTTTT. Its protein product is CASSLGQGPNEKLFF.

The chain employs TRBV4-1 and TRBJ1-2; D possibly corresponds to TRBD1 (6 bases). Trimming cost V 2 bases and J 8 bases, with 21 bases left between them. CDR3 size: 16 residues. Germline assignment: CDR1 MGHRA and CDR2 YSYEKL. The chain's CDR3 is CASSQWDTASSGGYTF. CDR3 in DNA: TGCGCCAGCAGCCAATGGGACACGGCGAGTTCGGGCGGCTACACCTTC.

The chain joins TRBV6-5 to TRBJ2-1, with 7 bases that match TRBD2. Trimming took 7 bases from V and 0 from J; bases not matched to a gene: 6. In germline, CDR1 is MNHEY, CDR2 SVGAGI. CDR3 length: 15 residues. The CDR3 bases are TGTGCCAGCACCTTAGCGGGCAGCTCCTACAATGAGCAGTTCTTC. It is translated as CASTLAGSSYNEQFF.

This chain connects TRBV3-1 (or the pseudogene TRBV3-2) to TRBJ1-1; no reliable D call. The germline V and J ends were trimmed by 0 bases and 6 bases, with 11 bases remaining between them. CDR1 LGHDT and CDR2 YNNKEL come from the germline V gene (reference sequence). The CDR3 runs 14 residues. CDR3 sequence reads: CASSQDSGFSEAFF. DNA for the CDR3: TGTGCCAGCAGCCAAGATTCAGGATTCTCTGAAGCTTTCTTT.

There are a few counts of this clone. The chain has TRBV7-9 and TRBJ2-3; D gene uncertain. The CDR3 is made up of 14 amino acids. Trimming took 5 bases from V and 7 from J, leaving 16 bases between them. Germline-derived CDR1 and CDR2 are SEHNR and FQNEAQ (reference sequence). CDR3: CASSLREPANTQYF. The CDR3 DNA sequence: TGTGCCAGCAGCCTCCGCGAGCCCGCGAATACGCAGTATTTT.

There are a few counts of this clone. CDR3 residues: CASSFQEAGKLFF. CDR3 sequence (DNA): TGTGCCAGCAGTTTTCAGGAAGCGGGAAAACTGTTTTTT. The chain employs TRBV12-3 or TRBV12-4 and TRBJ1-4; D uncertain. V lost 3 bases and J 10 bases, leaving 12 bases between the germline ends. The CDR3 is made up of 13 amino acids.

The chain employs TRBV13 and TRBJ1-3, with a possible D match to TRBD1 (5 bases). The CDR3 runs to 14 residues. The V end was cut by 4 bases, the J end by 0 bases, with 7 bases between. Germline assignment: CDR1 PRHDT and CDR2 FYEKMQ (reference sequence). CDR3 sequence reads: CASSYDSSGNTIYF. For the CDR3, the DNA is TGTGCCAGCAGCTATGACAGCTCTGGAAACACCATATATTTT.

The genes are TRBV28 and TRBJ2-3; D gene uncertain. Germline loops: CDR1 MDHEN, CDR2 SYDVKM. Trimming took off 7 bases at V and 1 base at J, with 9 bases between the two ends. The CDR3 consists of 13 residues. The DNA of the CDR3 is TGTGCCAGCAAAGCTCCCCGCACAGATACGCAGTATTTT. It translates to CASKAPRTDTQYF.

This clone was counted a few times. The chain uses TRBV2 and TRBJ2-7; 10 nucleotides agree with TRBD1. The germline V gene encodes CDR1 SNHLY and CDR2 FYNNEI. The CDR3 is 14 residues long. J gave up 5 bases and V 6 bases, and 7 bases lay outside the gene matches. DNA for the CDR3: TGTGCCAGCAGGAGGACAGGGGGTAACAACGAGCAGTACTTC. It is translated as CASRRTGGNNEQYF. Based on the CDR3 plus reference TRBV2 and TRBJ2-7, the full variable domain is EPEVTQTPSHQVTQMGQEVILRCVPISNHLYFYWYRQILGQKVEFLVSFYNNEISEKSEIFDDQFSVERPDGSNFTLKIRSTKLEDSAMYFCASRRTGGNNEQYFGPGTRLTVT.

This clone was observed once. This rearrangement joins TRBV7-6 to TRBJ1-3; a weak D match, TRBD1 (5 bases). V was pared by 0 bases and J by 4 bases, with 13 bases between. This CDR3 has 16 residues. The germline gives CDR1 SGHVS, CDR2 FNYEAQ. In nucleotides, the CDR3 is TGTGCCAGCAGCTTAGCGCAGGGAGGAACAGGAAACACCATATATTTT. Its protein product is CASSLAQGGTGNTIYF.

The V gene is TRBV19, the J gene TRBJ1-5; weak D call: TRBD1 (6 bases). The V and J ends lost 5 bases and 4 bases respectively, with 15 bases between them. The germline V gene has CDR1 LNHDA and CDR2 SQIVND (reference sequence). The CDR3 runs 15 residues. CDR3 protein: CASSSDRLLNQPQHF. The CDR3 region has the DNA TGTGCCAGTAGTTCAGACAGGTTACTAAATCAGCCCCAGCATTTT. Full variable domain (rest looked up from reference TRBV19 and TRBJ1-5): DGGITQSPKYLFRKEGQNVTLSCEQNLNHDAMYWYRQDPGQGLRLIYYSQIVNDFQKGDIAEGYSVSREKKESFPLTVTSAQKNPTAFYLCASSSDRLLNQPQHFGDGTRLSIL.

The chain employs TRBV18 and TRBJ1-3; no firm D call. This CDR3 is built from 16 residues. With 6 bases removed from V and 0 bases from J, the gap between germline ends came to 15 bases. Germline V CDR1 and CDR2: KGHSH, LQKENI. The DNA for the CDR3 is TGTGCCAGCTCCCTAGGCGTAGACCTCTCTGGAAACACCATATATTTT. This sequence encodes CASSLGVDLSGNTIYF.

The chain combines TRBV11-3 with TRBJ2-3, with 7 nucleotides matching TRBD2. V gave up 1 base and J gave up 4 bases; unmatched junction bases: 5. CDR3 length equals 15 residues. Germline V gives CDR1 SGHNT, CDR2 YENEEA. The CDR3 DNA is TGTGCCAGCAGCTTAGGGGCGGGAGATCCAGATACGCAGTATTTT. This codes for CASSLGAGDPDTQYF.

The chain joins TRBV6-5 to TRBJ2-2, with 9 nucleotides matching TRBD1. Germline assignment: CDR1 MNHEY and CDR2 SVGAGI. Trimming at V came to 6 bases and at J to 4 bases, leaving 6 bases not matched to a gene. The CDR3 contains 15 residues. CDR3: CASRNRGLVTGELFF. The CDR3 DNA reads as TGTGCCAGCAGAAACAGGGGGCTTGTCACCGGGGAGCTGTTTTTT.

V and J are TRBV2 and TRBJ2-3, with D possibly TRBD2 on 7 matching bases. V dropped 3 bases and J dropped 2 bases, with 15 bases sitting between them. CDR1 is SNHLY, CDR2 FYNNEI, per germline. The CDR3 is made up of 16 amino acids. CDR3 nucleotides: TGTGCCAGCAGTGACTGGGGGGGGGCTATCACAGATACGCAGTATTTT. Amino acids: CASSDWGGAITDTQYF.

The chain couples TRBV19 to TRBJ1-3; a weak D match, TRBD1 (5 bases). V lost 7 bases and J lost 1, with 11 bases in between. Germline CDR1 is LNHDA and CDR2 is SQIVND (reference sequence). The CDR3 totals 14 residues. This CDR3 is CASTRTRSGNTIYF. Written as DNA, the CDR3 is TGTGCCAGTACCCGGACAAGGTCTGGAAACACCATATATTTT.

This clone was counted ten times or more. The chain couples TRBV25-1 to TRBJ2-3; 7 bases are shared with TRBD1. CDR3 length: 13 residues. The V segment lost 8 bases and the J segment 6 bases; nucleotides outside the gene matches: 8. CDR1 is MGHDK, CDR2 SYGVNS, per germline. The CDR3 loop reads CASRGQVGDTQYF. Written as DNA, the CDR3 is TGTGCCAGCCGAGGACAGGTGGGGGATACGCAGTATTTT.